These 15 T cell receptor beta chains came from one sample sequenced in a study of regulatory T cells in long-lasting Graves disease. The time point is: persistent/refractory GD, antithyroid drugs over 5 years with positive TRAb. PBMC RNA served as the TCR library source. HTBI primers from iRepertoire and Arm-PCR of CDR3 regions yielded the TCR beta libraries. Using its own MiXCR run on the multiplex PCR reads, TCRdb lists one record per CDR3 protein. The table records some 420,000 distinct CDR3 sequences, about 20% of them present only once. This material consisted of peripheral blood mononuclear cells (PBMCs), taken when the disease was refractory, from a patient treated with antithyroid drugs. These receptors were taken from a female donor with Graves disease.

This clonotype was detected many times. The gene calls are TRBV2 and TRBJ2-7; D is ambiguous. Trimming took 6 bases from V and 3 from J, leaving 9 bases between them. CDR1 and CDR2 (germline): SNHLY, FYNNEI. The CDR3 has 12 amino acids. CDR3 nucleotides: TGTGCCAGCAGCCTCGGTCTCTACGAGCAGTACTTC. Its protein is CASSLGLYEQYF.

This clonotype was detected ten times or more. The chain is built from TRBV11-2 and TRBJ2-2; unclear D gene. V was trimmed by 3 bases and J by 6 bases, leaving 8 bases between them. Germline V gene sequence: CDR1 SGHAT, CDR2 FQNNGV. The CDR3 is 13 amino acids. The CDR3 here is CASSFGRSGELFF. As DNA, the CDR3 is TGTGCCAGCAGCTTCGGGCGTTCCGGGGAGCTGTTTTTT.

This clonotype was picked up one time. It may be a read error: a sequence one base away is much more abundant. The chain has TRBV7-9 and TRBJ2-5; 7 bases are shared with TRBD1. CDR3 length equals 15 residues. CDR1 and CDR2 (germline): SEHNR, FQNEAQ (reference sequence). The CDR3 nucleotides are TGTGCCAGCAGCTTAGACAGGGGAGAGCAAGAGGCCCAGTACTTC. This translates into CASSLDRGEQEAQYF.

The table lists this clonotype with many counts. This chain uses TRBV29-1 with TRBJ1-6, with 7 bases aligning to TRBD1. The V gene's germline CDR1 is SQVTM and CDR2 ANQGSEA. The CDR3 has 13 amino acids. With 6 bases clipped from V and 6 bases from J, the junction kept 5 bases outside the gene matches. In DNA, the CDR3 is TGCAGCGTGGGGGACAGCGGTAATTCACCCCTCCACTTT. It yields the protein CSVGDSGNSPLHF. The variable domain in full, completed from reference TRBV29-1 and TRBJ1-6, reads SAVISQKPSRDICQRGTSLTIQCQVDSQVTMMFWYRQQPGQSLTLIATANQGSEATYESGFVIDKFPISRPNLTFSTLTVSNMSPEDSSIYLCSVGDSGNSPLHFGNGTRLTVT.

This clonotype was counted at least ten times. The CDR3 sequence: CASSLGTGQGTGYTF. In nucleotides, the CDR3 is TGTGCCAGCAGCTTAGGAACGGGACAGGGGACTGGCTACACCTTC. The chain recombines TRBV7-9 with TRBJ1-2; 10 nucleotides line up with TRBD1. The J segment lost 7 bases and the V segment lost 1 base, leaving 6 bases of the junction unmatched. CDR3 length: 15 amino acids. CDR1 is SEHNR, CDR2 FQNEAQ, per germline (reference sequence). Looking up the rest from reference TRBV7-9 and TRBJ1-2 gives the full variable domain: DTGVSQNPRHKITKRGQNVTFRCDPISEHNRLYWYRQTLGQGPEFLTYFQNEAQLEKSRLLSDRFSAERPKGSFSTLEIQRTEQGDSAMYLCASSLGTGQGTGYTFGSGTRLTVV.

The genes are TRBV9 and TRBJ1-1; D unclear. Germline V gene sequence: CDR1 SGDLS, CDR2 YYNGEE. This CDR3 contains 15 residues. The V end lost 3 bases, the J end lost 0 bases, and 12 bases lay between the germline ends. The CDR3 DNA reads as TGTGCCAGCAGCGCTTACAGCGGTCTGAACACTGAAGCTTTCTTT. Translated, it gives CASSAYSGLNTEAFF.

V usage is TRBV28 and J usage is TRBJ2-3; D might be TRBD2 (5 bases). Per the germline V gene, CDR1 is MDHEN and CDR2 is SYDVKM. This CDR3 has 14 amino acids. The germline V and J ends were trimmed by 2 bases and 3 bases, with 9 bases remaining between them. This CDR3 reads CASSLDPGTDTQYF. DNA of the CDR3: TGTGCCAGCAGTTTAGATCCGGGAACAGATACGCAGTATTTT.

Points on this clonotype: Just one base apart from a much larger clone, this may be a read error. The genes are TRBV10-3 and TRBJ1-5; D gene uncertain. CDR3 length: 15 amino acids. The germline V gene has CDR1 ENHRY and CDR2 SYGVKD. V was shortened by 5 bases and J by 5 bases, with 16 bases between the two germline ends. The CDR3 DNA reads TGTGCCATCAGTTACTCGCGGGATGGGTATCAGCCCCAGCATTTT. Its protein product is CAISYSRDGYQPQHF.

This clonotype was recorded many times. V is TRBV28 and J is TRBJ1-5; D remains ambiguous. Germline V gene data show CDR1 as MDHEN and CDR2 as SYDVKM. The CDR3 is made up of 16 amino acids. V gave up 6 bases and J gave up 5 bases, with 20 bases separating them. CDR3 DNA sequence: TGTGCCAGCAGAGGCCTCGTGGGGATGCGTGATCAGCCCCAGCATTTT. Protein: CASRGLVGMRDQPQHF.

The gene calls are TRBV5-1 and TRBJ1-3; maybe TRBD1 (6 bases). The CDR3 sequence is 15 residues long. In germline, CDR1 is SGHRS, CDR2 YFSETQ. Trimming stripped 7 bases from V and 0 bases from J, with 14 bases between. Here the CDR3 DNA reads TGCGCCAGCTGGGATCGGACAGACTCTGGAAACACCATATATTTT. Amino acid sequence: CASWDRTDSGNTIYF. Complete variable domain (other parts from reference TRBV5-1 and TRBJ1-3): KAGVTQTPRYLIKTRGQQVTLSCSPISGHRSVSWYQQTPGQGLQFLFEYFSETQRNKGNFPGRFSGRQFSNSRSEMNVSTLELGDSALYLCASWDRTDSGNTIYFGEGSWLTVV.

This clonotype was recorded at least ten times. The chain is built from TRBV20-1 and TRBJ2-5; 8 bases match TRBD2. This CDR3 has 14 residues. Losses at the gene ends were 5 bases for V and 6 bases for J; bases not matched to a gene: 11. CDR1 and CDR2 (germline): DFQATT, SNEGSKA (reference sequence). CDR3 sequence (DNA): TGCAGTGCTCCTCTTAGCGGGGTTATAAAGACCCAGTACTTC. It codes for CSAPLSGVIKTQYF.

The rearrangement links TRBV20-1 to TRBJ1-5; TRBD1 matches 7 bases. The CDR3 has 14 residues. From germline, CDR1 is DFQATT and CDR2 SNEGSKA (reference sequence). Losses at the gene ends were 1 base for V and 6 bases for J; bases not matched to a gene: 6. CDR3 residues: CSARGQGDGQPQHF. DNA for the CDR3: TGCAGTGCTAGAGGGCAGGGGGACGGTCAGCCCCAGCATTTT.

Ten or more counts support this clonotype. V usage is TRBV12-3 or TRBV12-4 and J usage is TRBJ1-1; D is unresolved. Trimming cost V 4 bases and J 5 bases, with 5 bases left between them. The CDR3 totals 11 residues. The CDR3, as DNA: TGTGCCAGCAGTTGGAGGACTGAAGCTTTCTTT. This encodes CASSWRTEAFF.

Notes on this clonotype: Possible read error: a much larger clone is one base away. The V gene is TRBV24-1, the J gene TRBJ1-4; D uncertain. Trimming took off 5 bases at V and 10 bases at J, with 13 bases between the two ends. The CDR3 has 13 amino acids. Germline V gene sequence: CDR1 KGHDR, CDR2 SFDVKD. CDR3 residues: CATSAPGEGKLFF. The CDR3 nucleotides are TGTGCCACCAGTGCTCCGGGAGAGGGAAAACTGTTTTTT.

This clonotype was observed a few times. At one boundary the junction diverges from the germline segment, which might be a read error. This chain connects TRBV7-2 to TRBJ2-7, with TRBD1 matching 8 bases. Germline values: CDR1 SGHTA, CDR2 FQGNSA. The CDR3 totals 12 residues. This CDR3 reads CASSPFGQGVHF. In DNA, the CDR3 is TGTGCCAGCAGCCCGTTCGGACAGGGCGTTCACTTC.